The entry that follows covers one T cell receptor (beta chain) sequence. The data belong to a study of blood T cell repertoires in COVID-19. Study background: In each case, the material was cDNA or gDNA derived from T cells, B-cell-depleted T cells, or PBMCs.

The ends were cut back, 1 base at V and 4 bases at J, with 14 bases in the middle. CDR3 length: 15 amino acids. Germline V lookup: CDR1 MDHEN, CDR2 SYDVKM. Seattle patient enrollment occurred during active infection, with longitudinal follow-up thereafter. As handled by the study authors: Researchers report that nucleated cell counts were estimated from reference gene primer amplification. The table came from immunoSEQ multiplex PCR; TCRdb's copy has only in-frame clones and leaves some out. For V, J and clone size, that table is used; D and trimming come from the DNA. The table shows roughly 150,000 clones, with around nine tenths occurring only once.

The material sequenced was peripheral blood. This rearrangement joins TRBV28 to TRBJ2-7; a weak D match, TRBD1 (6 bases). The TCR comes from a woman aged 70-85 years with COVID-19, enrolled during active disease. The CDR3 loop is CASSLSTGYGYEQYF. CDR3 coding DNA: TGTGCCAGCAGTTTATCAACAGGGTATGGGTACGAGCAGTACTTC.